This T cell receptor beta chain was sequenced for a study of cytomegalovirus exposure and HLA in healthy donors. Points from the study as a whole: Among the CMV-associated chains, a few were confirmed in vitro as specific for CMV antigens. It was assumed in the presence/absence analyses that sequencing depth was roughly uniform across donors. At a 0.05 false discovery rate, a later analysis found over 15,000 TCR beta sequences to be associated with HLA alleles.

V lost 9 bases to trimming and J lost 5 bases, with 22 bases between them. Germline-derived CDR1 and CDR2 are WSHSY and SAAADI. The CDR3 runs to 16 residues. Details on this clone: Its antigen is currently unknown.

PCR primers comprised 60 Vbeta and 13 Jbeta primers. The data were produced by immunoSEQ multiplex PCR, yet TCRdb's version contains in-frame clones alone and is incomplete. This table holds around 71,000 clones, 65% to 70% found once. Donors likely had unrecorded immune exposures despite being nominally healthy when sampled. This receptor was taken from a male donor in good health and CMV-seropositive. The chain recombines TRBV10-2 with TRBJ2-2, with D tentatively TRBD2 (6 bases). The sequencing input was PBMCs. CDR3: CASRTGETSKTGELFF. The CDR3 coding sequence is TGCGCCAGTCGTACCGGGGAGACTAGTAAAACCGGGGAGCTGTTTTTT.